There are a few counts of the clone carrying this T cell receptor (beta chain). Its target is not known. Germline V lookup: CDR1 SGDLS, CDR2 YYNGEE. Trimming left V 0 bases short and J 9 bases short, with 13 bases between. This CDR3 is built from 14 residues. One entry per CDR3 protein results from TCRdb running MiXCR on the 5' RACE reads. The sample gives about 150,000 distinct CDR3 sequences, more than 14% of which show up once; roughly an eighth is in the top ten. This sample stems from a study of T-cell memory formation after mild COVID-19. Overall study results and limits: The study found balanced CD4/CD8 in clones contracting day 15 to 85 and a CD4+ lean in later expanders.

The receptor's source is an adult woman who had mild COVID-19 (a few samples of this study predate the infection). Cell type and time point are not known. Source material: PBMCs or a T cell subset sorted from them (not recorded which). The rearrangement joins TRBV9 to TRBJ2-1; D is possibly TRBD1 (6 bases). The CDR3 coding sequence is TGTGCCAGCAGCGTAGAGGTCCAGGGGAGTGAGCAGTTCTTC. Translation: CASSVEVQGSEQFF.